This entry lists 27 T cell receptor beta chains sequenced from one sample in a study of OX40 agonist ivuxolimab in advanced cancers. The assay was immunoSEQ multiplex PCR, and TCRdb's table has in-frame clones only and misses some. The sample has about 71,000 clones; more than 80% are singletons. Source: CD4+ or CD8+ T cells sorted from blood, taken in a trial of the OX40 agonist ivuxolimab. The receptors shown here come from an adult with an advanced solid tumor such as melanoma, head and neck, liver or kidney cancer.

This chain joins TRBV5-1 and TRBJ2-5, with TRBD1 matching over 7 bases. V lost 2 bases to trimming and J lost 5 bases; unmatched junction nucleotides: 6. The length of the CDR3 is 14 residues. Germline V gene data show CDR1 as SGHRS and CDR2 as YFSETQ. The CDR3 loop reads CASSFYRGPETQYF. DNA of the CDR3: TGCGCCAGCAGCTTCTACAGGGGCCCTGAGACCCAGTACTTC.

The CDR3, as DNA: TGTGCCAGCTCACCGCCTAGCGAGGCCTACGAGCAGTACTTC. It encodes CASSPPSEAYEQYF. V and J are TRBV18 and TRBJ2-7, with a possible D match to TRBD2 (6 bases). CDR1 and CDR2 (germline): KGHSH, LQKENI. The CDR3 has 14 amino acids. V lost 3 bases and J 2 bases, leaving 11 bases between the germline ends.

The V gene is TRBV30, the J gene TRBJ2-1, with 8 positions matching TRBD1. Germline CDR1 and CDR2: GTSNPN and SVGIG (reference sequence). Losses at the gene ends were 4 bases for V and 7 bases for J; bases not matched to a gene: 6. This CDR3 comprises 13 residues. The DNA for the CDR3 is TGTGCCTGGAATACAGGGGGGAGAAATGAGCAGTTCTTC. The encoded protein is CAWNTGGRNEQFF.

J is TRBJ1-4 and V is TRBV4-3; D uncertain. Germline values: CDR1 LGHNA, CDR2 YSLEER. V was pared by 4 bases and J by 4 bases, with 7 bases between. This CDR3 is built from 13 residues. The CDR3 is CASSPLLNEKLFF. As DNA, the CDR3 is TGCGCCAGCAGCCCACTGCTTAATGAAAAACTGTTTTTT.

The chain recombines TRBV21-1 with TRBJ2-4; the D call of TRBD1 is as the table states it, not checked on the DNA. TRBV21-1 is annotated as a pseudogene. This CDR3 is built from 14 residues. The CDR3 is CASEDRGPKNIQYF. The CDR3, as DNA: TGTGCCAGCGAGGACAGGGGGCCCAAAAACATTCAGTACTTC.

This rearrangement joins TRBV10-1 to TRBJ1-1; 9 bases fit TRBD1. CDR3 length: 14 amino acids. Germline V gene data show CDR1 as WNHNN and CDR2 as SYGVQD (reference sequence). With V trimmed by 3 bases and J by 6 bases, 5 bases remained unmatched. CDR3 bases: TGCGCCAGCAGTGAAGGGACAGGGTTTGCTGAAGCTTTCTTT. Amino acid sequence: CASSEGTGFAEAFF.

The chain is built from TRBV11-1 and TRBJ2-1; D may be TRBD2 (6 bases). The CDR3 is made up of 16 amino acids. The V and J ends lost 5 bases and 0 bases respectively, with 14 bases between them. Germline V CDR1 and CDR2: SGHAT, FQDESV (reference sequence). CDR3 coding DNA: TGTGCCAGCAGCCGACTAGGCATGAGCTCCTACAATGAGCAGTTCTTC. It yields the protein CASSRLGMSSYNEQFF.

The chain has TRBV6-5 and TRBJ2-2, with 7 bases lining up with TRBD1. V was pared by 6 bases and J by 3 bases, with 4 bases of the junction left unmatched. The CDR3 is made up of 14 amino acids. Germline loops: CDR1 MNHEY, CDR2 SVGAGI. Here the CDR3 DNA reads TGTGCCAGCAGCCTAGGGGGCGACACCGGGGAGCTGTTTTTT. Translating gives CASSLGGDTGELFF.

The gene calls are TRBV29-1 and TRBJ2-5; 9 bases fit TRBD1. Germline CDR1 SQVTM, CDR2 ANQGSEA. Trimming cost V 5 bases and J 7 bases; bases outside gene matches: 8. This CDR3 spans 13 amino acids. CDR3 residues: CSVSDRGIGTQYF. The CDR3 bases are TGCAGCGTTTCGGACAGGGGCATCGGGACCCAGTACTTC. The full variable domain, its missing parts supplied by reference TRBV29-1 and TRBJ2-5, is SAVISQKPSRDICQRGTSLTIQCQVDSQVTMMFWYRQQPGQSLTLIATANQGSEATYESGFVIDKFPISRPNLTFSTLTVSNMSPEDSSIYLCSVSDRGIGTQYFGPGTRLLVL.

In DNA, the CDR3 is TGTGCCAGCAGCCAAGTAGGGAGCCTAGCGGGATTCTACGAGCAGTACTTC. Translation: CASSQVGSLAGFYEQYF. This rearrangement joins TRBV14 to TRBJ2-7; 9 bases line up with TRBD2. This CDR3 is built from 17 residues. The V and J ends lost 1 base and 3 bases, in that order; junction bases with no gene match: 10. CDR1 and CDR2 (germline): SGHDN, FVKESK.

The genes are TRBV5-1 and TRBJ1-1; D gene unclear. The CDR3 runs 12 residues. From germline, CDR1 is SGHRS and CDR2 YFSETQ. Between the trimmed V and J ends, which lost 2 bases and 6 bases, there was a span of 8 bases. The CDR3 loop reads CASSFPSAEAFF. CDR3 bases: TGCGCCAGCAGCTTCCCTAGCGCTGAAGCTTTCTTT. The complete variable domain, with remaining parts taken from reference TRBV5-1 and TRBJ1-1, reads KAGVTQTPRYLIKTRGQQVTLSCSPISGHRSVSWYQQTPGQGLQFLFEYFSETQRNKGNFPGRFSGRQFSNSRSEMNVSTLELGDSALYLCASSFPSAEAFFGQGTRLTVV.

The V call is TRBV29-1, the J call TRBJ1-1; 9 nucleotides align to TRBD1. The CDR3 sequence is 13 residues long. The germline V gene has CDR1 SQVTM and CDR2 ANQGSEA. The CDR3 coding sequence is TGCTCGGGACAGGGAGATGAAGACACTGAAGCTTTCTTT. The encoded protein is CSGQGDEDTEAFF.

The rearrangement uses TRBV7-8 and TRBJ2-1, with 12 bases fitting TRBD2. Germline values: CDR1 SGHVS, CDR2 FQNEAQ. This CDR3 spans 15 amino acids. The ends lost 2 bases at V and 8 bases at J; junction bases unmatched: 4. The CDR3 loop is CASSLQTSGSHEQFF. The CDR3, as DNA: TGTGCCAGCAGCTTACAGACTAGCGGGAGCCATGAGCAGTTCTTC.

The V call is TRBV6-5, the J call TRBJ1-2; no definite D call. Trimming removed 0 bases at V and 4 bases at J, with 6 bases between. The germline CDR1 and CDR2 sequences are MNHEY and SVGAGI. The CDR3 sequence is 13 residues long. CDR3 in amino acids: CASSYSRVYGYTF. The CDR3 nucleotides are TGTGCCAGCAGTTACTCGAGGGTCTATGGCTACACCTTC.

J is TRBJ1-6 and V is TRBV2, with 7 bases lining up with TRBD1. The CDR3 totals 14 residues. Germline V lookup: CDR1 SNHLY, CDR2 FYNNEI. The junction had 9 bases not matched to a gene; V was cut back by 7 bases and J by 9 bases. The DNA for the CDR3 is TGTGCCAGCACAACAGGGGTCTGGAGTTCACCCCTCCACTTT. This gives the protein CASTTGVWSSPLHF.

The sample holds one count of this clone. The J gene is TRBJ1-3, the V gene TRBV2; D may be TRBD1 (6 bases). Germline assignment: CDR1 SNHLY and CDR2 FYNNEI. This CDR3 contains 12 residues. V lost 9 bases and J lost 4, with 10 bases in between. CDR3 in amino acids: CARGGQGNTIYF. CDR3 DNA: TGTGCCAGAGGAGGACAGGGAAACACCATATATTTT.

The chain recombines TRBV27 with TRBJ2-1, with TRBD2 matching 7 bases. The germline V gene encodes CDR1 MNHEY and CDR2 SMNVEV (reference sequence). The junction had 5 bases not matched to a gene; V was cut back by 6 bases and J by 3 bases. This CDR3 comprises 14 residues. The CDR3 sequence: CASRRAGLYNEQFF. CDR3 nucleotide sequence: TGTGCCAGCAGAAGAGCGGGACTCTACAATGAGCAGTTCTTC.

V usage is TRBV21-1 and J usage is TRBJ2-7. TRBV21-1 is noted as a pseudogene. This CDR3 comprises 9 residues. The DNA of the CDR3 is TGTGCCAGCAACCCCGAGCAGTACTTC. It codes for CASNPEQYF.

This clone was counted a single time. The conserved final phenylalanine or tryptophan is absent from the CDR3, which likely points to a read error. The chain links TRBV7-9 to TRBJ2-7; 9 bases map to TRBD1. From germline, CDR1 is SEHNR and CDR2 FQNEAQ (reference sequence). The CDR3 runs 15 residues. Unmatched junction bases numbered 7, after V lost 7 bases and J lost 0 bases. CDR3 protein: CASKRTGDGSYEQYL. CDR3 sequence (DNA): TGTGCCAGCAAACGGACAGGGGATGGCTCCTACGAGCAGTACCTC.

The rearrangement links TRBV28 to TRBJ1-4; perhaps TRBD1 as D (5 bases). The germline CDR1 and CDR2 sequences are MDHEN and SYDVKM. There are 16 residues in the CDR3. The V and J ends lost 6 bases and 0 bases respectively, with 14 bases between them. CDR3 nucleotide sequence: TGTGCCAGCAGCTCTGCGGGGGGTGCAACTAATGAAAAACTGTTTTTT. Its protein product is CASSSAGGATNEKLFF.

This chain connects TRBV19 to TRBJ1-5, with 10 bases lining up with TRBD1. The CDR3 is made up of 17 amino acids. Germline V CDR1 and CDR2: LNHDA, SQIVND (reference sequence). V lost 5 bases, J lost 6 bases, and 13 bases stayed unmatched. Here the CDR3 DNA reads TGTGCCAGTAGTCACACTATTCCCGGGACAGGGGCTCAGCCCCAGCATTTT. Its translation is CASSHTIPGTGAQPQHF.

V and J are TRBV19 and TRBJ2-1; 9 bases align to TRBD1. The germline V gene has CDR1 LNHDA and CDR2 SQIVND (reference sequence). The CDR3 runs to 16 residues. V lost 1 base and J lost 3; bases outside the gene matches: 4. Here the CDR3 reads CASSIGRDRVYNEQFF. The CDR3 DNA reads TGTGCCAGTAGTATAGGGCGGGACAGGGTCTACAATGAGCAGTTCTTC.

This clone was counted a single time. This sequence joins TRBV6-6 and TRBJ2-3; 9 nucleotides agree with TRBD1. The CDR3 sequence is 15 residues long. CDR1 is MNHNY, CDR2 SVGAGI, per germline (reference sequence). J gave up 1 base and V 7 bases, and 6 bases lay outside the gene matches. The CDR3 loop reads CASKTGGVGTDTQYF. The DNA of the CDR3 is TGTGCCAGCAAAACAGGGGGCGTGGGCACAGATACGCAGTATTTT.

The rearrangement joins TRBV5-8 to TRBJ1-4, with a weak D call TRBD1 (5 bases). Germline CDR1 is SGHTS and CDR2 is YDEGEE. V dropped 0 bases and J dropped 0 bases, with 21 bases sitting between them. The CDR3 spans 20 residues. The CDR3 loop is CASSLGLYQGPFATNEKLFF. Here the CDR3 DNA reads TGTGCCAGCAGCTTGGGTCTGTATCAGGGCCCGTTTGCAACTAATGAAAAACTGTTTTTT.

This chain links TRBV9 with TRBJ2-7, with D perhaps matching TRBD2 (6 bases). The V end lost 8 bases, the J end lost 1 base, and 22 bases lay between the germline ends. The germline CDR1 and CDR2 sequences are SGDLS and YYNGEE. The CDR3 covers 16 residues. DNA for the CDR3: TGTGCCAGGGGGAATTGTGGCGGGGAGACTTCCTACGAGCAGTACGTC. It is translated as CARGNCGGETSYEQYV.

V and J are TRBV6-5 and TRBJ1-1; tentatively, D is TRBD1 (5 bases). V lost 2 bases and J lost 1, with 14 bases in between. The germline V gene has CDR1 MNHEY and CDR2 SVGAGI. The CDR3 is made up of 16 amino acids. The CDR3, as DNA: TGTGCCAGCAGTTACCTGACCGGGACTAGGAACACTGAAGCTTTCTTT. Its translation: CASSYLTGTRNTEAFF.

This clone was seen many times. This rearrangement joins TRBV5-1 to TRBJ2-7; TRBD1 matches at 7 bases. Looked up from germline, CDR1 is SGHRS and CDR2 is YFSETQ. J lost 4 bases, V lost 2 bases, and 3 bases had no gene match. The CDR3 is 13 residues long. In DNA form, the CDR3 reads TGCGCCAGCAGCTTAACAGGGGATTACGAGCAGTACGTC. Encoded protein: CASSLTGDYEQYV.